This T cell receptor (beta chain) was recorded in a study of T cell responses to AZD1222 COVID-19 vaccine (dated by TCRdb to the early 2020s). Background for the entire study: Because spike-specific TCR depth and breadth did not differ between the two schedules, AZD1222 recipients who got a second dose at roughly 4 weeks were pooled with those who got a second dose at roughly 12 weeks. TCR sequencing covered fewer than 250 trial participants: some 210 given two doses of AZD1222 and about 26 given two doses of MenACWY control vaccine. Trial participants were enrolled by age into 18-55, 56-69 and 70-plus year subgroups, with 148, 28 and 57 TCR-sequenced participants respectively. What the study reported, not specific to this receptor: Conclusions about previously exposed vaccinees were limited because only six AZD1222 recipients were SARS-CoV-2 seropositive at baseline. No day 14 peak-response samples were available, so repertoires were characterized only after the peak T cell response. Vaccine-associated CD4 TCRs spanned the whole spike protein, with dominant responses in regions 160-218 and 743-854. In the small 56-69-year group, the increase in depth fell short of significance, most likely because of low power. Reportedly, close to half of the unique spike-specific TCRs recognized epitopes lying outside the regions that are mutated in the B.1.351 and B.1.1.7 variants. Participants were mostly white British, with more females than males. The authors suggested clonal diversity may have been underestimated. Spike-specific TCR breadth and depth rose significantly after two AZD1222 doses compared with day 0 and with MenACWY recipients.

Trimming removed 1 base from V and 10 bases from J, leaving 12 bases between the germline ends. The CDR3 spans 14 residues, from the cysteine through the phenylalanine. The sequence is cut down to CDR3 DNA, 42 bases in frame from base 1. The germline V gene specifies SGDLS as CDR1 and YYNGEE as CDR2. This specimen's time point label, per the study, means: baseline before first vaccination. Vaccinee samples came from UK trials COV001 and COV002, including a single-blind randomized controlled phase 2/3 trial of AZD1222 (ChAdOx1 nCoV-19) in healthy adults. Trial participant PBMC samples were collected at day 0 and day 28 after the second dose for TCRbeta chain sequencing. The CDR3 regions of human TCRbeta chains were subjected to immunosequencing. The original pipeline was this. TCRs in the repertoires were compared against a reference library of SARS-CoV-2-specific TCRs that had been generated with the MIRA antigen-specificity platform. Breadth was defined as the fraction of unique TCRs that were SARS-CoV-2-associated. Depth was defined as the fraction of total T cells that were SARS-CoV-2-associated. Using the MIRA data, every spike-specific TCR was mapped to the spike region that the TCR reacted to and assigned to either a CD4 or a CD8 class. Log10-transformed breadth and depth values were compared by one-way ANOVA with Sidak's multiple comparisons tests. TCRdb holds this immuneACCESS table with in-frame rearrangements only. Some clones are missing; in checked studies, unresolved V genes explain under half, and the rest has no known cause. Clonal size and the V and J genes are those of that table, whereas D and trimming came from the DNA. This sample gives around 130,000 clones in total; roughly 87% of them show up just once. The ten largest make up about 1.5% of the sample.

Note on this clone: It lacks a known antigen. Base-call qualities are not available, and no considerably larger clone is one nucleotide away.

The TCR comes from an adult in good health. The chain uses TRBV9 and TRBJ1-6, with a weak D call of TRBD1 (5 bases match). Sequenced material: peripheral blood, taken on day 0 of AZD1222 vaccination. The DNA sequence follows: TGTGCCAGCAGCGTATACAGGAGTCACTCACCCCTCCACTTT. It translates to CASSVYRSHSPLHF.